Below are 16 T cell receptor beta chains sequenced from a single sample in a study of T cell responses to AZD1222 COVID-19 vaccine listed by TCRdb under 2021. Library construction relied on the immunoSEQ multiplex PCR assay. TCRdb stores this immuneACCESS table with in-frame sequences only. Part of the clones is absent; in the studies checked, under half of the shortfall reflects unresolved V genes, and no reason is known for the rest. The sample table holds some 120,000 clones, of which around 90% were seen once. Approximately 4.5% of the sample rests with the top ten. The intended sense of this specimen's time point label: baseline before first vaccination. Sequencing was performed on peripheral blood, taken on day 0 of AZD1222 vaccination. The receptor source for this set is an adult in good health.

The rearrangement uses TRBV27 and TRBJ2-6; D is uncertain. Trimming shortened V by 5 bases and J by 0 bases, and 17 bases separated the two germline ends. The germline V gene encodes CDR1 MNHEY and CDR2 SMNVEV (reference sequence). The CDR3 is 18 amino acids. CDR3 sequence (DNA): TGTGCCAGCAGTCCCCATGTCGGGCCCTACTCTGGGGCCAACGTCCTGACTTTC. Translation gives CASSPHVGPYSGANVLTF.

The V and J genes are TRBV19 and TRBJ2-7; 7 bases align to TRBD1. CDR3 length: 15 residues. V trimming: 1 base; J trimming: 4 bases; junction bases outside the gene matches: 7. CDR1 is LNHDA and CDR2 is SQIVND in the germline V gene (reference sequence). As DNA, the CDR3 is TGTGCCAGTAGTATAGGCCCTGGACAGGATTACGAGCAGTACTTC. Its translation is CASSIGPGQDYEQYF.

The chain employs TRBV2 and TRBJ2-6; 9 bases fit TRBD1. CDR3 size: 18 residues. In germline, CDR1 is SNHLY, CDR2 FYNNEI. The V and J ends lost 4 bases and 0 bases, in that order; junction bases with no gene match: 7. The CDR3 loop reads CASSGQGGVVSGANVLTF. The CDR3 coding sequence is TGTGCCAGCAGTGGACAGGGGGGTGTGGTCTCTGGGGCCAACGTCCTGACTTTC.

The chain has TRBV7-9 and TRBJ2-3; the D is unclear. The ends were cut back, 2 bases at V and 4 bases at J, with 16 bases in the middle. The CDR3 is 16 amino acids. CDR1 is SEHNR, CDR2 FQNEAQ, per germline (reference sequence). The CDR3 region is CASSLPPLVSSDTQYF. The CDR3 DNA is TGTGCCAGCAGCTTACCTCCTTTGGTGTCTTCAGATACGCAGTATTTT.

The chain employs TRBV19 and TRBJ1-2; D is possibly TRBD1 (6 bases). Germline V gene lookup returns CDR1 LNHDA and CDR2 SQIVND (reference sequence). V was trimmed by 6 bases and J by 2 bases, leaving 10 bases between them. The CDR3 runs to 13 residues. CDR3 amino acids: CASRIGQNYGYTF. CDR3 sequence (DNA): TGTGCCAGTAGAATCGGACAGAACTATGGCTACACCTTC.

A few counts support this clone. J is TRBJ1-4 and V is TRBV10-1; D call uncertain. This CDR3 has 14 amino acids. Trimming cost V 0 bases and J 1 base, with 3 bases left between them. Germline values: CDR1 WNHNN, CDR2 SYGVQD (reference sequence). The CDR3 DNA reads TGCGCCAGCAGTGAGTCAGTAACTAATGAAAAACTGTTTTTT. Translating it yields CASSESVTNEKLFF.

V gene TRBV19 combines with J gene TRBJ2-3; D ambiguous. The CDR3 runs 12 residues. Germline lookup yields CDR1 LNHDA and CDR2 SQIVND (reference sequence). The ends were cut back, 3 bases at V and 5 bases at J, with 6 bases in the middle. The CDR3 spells CASSIYGDTQYF. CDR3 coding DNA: TGTGCCAGTAGTATCTATGGAGATACGCAGTATTTT.

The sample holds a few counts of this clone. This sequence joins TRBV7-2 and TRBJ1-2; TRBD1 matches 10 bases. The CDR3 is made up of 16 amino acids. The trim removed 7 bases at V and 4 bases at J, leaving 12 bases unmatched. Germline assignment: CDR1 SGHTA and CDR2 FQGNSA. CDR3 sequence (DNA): TGTGCCAGCACCCCCAACCGGGACAGGGGCACCTATGGCTACACCTTC. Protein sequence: CASTPNRDRGTYGYTF.

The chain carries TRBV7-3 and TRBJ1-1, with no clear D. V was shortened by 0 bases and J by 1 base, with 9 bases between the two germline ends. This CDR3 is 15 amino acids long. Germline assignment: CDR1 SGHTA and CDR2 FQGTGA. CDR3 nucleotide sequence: TGTGCCAGCAGCTTAACCCCTTTAGAGAACACTGAAGCTTTCTTT. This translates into CASSLTPLENTEAFF.

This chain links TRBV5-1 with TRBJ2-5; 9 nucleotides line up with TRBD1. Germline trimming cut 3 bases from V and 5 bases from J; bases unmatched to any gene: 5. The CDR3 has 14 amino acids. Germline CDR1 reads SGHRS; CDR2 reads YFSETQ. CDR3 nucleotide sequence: TGCGCCAGCAGCTCAACAGGGGGCCGGGAGACCCAGTACTTC. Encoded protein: CASSSTGGRETQYF.

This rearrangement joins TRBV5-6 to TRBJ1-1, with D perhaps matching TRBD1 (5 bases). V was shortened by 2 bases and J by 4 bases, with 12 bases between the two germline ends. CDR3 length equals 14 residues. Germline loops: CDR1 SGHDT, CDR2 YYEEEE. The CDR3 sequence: CASSLLDTVTEAFF. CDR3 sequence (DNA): TGTGCCAGCAGCTTACTGGACACCGTCACTGAAGCTTTCTTT.

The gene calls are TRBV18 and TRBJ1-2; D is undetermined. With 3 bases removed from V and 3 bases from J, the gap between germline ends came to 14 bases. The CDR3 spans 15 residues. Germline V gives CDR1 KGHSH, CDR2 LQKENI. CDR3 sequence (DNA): TGTGCCAGCTCACCGGGTTTAGGAGCCGACTATGGCTACACCTTC. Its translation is CASSPGLGADYGYTF.

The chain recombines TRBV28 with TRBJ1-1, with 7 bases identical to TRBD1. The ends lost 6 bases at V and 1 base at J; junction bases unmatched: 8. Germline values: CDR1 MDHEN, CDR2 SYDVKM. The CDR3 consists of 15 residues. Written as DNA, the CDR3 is TGTGCCAGCAGACCTAGGACAGGTGGGAACACTGAAGCTTTCTTT. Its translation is CASRPRTGGNTEAFF.

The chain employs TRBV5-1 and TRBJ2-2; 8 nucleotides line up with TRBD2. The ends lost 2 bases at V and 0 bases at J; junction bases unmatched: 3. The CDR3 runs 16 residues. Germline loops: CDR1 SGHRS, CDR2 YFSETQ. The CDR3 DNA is TGCGCCAGCAGCTTCCTGACTAGCGCGAACACCGGGGAGCTGTTTTTT. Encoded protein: CASSFLTSANTGELFF.

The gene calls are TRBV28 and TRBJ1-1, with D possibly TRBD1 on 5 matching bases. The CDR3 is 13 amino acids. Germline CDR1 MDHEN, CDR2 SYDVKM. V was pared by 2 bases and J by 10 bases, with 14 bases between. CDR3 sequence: CASSLPPGGVAFF. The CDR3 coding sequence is TGTGCCAGCAGTTTACCCCCGGGGGGGGTAGCTTTCTTT.

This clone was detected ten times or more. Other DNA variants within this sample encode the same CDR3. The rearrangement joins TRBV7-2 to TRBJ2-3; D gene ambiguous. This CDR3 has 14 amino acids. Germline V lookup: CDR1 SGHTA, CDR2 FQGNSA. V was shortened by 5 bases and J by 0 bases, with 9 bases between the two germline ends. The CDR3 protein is CASSPQGSTDTQYF. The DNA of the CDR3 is TGTGCCAGCAGCCCACAAGGTAGCACAGATACGCAGTATTTT.